One and the same sample provided the 6 T cell receptor beta chains below, sequenced in a study of breast tumors, draining lymph nodes, adjacent tissues. The lymph nodes were axillary draining lymph nodes from breast cancer patients. TCRdb reprocessed the multiplex PCR reads via MiXCR and lists one record per CDR3 protein. The sample lists approximately 170,000 distinct CDR3 sequences; about 33% were seen once. Source material: axillary lymph node tissue. These receptors came from a female donor with breast cancer. Some clones in this sample may be carry-over from other donors' samples.

Concerning this clonotype: An end of the junction does not agree with germline; a read error may underlie this. This chain uses TRBV5-6 with TRBJ2-3; TRBD2 is a possible D gene (6 bases). The CDR3 contains 16 residues. Germline-derived CDR1 and CDR2 are SGHDT and YYEEEE. The CDR3 bases are TGTGCCGGCAGCTTTCCTCCTACCGGGAGTACAGATACGCAGTATTTT. It encodes CAGSFPPTGSTDTQYF.

A note on this clonotype: A much larger clone is a single base away; this may be a read error. The chain is built from TRBV6-6 and TRBJ2-5; no definite D call. The CDR3 is 13 amino acids. Between the trimmed V and J ends, which lost 5 bases and 1 base, there was a span of 8 bases. Germline V gene data show CDR1 as MNHNY and CDR2 as SVGAGI (reference sequence). CDR3 residues: CASSHLLQETQYF. The CDR3, as DNA: TGTGCCAGCAGTCACTTGCTCCAAGAGACCCAGTACTTC.

This clonotype was recorded at least ten times. V and J are TRBV11-3 and TRBJ2-3; 7 bases map to TRBD2. Germline V gene data show CDR1 as SGHNT and CDR2 as YENEEA. Trimming cost V 5 bases and J 3 bases; bases outside gene matches: 11. CDR3 length: 16 amino acids. The chain's CDR3 is CASSPAWGGATDTQYF. The CDR3 DNA sequence: TGTGCCAGCAGCCCCGCCTGGGGGGGAGCGACAGATACGCAGTATTTT.

This clonotype came up many times. The rearrangement uses TRBV29-1 and TRBJ1-2, with a weak D call TRBD1 (5 bases). There are 12 residues in the CDR3. Deletions cut 3 bases from V and 7 bases from J, with 12 bases between. Germline CDR1 is SQVTM and CDR2 is ANQGSEA. The CDR3 DNA reads TGCAGCGTTGAGGGGCAGAGTGTTGGCTACACCTTC. It is translated as CSVEGQSVGYTF.

This clonotype has a count of ten or more. The CDR3 region is CASSWVGPVNTEAFF. The CDR3 DNA follows: TGTGCCAGTAGCTGGGTAGGTCCTGTGAACACTGAAGCTTTCTTT. The chain carries TRBV19 and TRBJ1-1; D gene ambiguous. V was clipped by 6 bases and J by 0 bases, with 14 bases between them. The CDR3 runs to 15 residues. Germline V gene lookup returns CDR1 LNHDA and CDR2 SQIVND (reference sequence).

Ten or more counts support this clonotype. The chain joins TRBV6-1 to TRBJ2-1, with 10 bases fitting TRBD1. Unmatched junction bases numbered 6, after V lost 5 bases and J lost 5 bases. Germline CDR1 and CDR2: MNHNS and SASEGT. The CDR3 is made up of 15 amino acids. The CDR3: CASSTGTGAHNEQFF. The CDR3 nucleotides are TGTGCCAGCAGTACTGGGACAGGGGCCCACAATGAGCAGTTCTTC.